These 30 T cell receptor beta chains originate from one sample sequenced in a study of blood T cell repertoires in COVID-19. Here immunoSEQ multiplex PCR was the method, and the copy in TCRdb shows in-frame clones only, minus some. This sample yields some 250,000 clones, of which around 88% are seen a single time; about 3.1% belongs to the top ten. The specimen sequenced was peripheral blood. The receptors were gathered from a woman in her 30s who had recovered from COVID-19.

This chain uses TRBV5-1 with TRBJ2-2; TRBD2 matches at 13 bases. The CDR3 is 19 amino acids. CDR1 is SGHRS and CDR2 is YFSETQ in the germline V gene. Trimming cost V 0 bases and J 2 bases; bases outside gene matches: 7. The CDR3 region has the DNA TGCGCCAGCAGCTTGGTACTAGCGGGGGGGACGCCCAACACCGGGGAGCTGTTTTTT. Amino acid sequence: CASSLVLAGGTPNTGELFF. The whole variable domain, filled in from reference TRBV5-1 and TRBJ2-2, reads KAGVTQTPRYLIKTRGQQVTLSCSPISGHRSVSWYQQTPGQGLQFLFEYFSETQRNKGNFPGRFSGRQFSNSRSEMNVSTLELGDSALYLCASSLVLAGGTPNTGELFFGEGSRLTVL.

This clone was detected once. The chain carries TRBV2 and TRBJ2-5, with D possibly matching TRBD2 (6 bases). V lost 3 bases to trimming and J lost 5 bases, with 16 bases between them. This CDR3 has 15 residues. In germline, CDR1 is SNHLY, CDR2 FYNNEI. The chain's CDR3 is CASSEGRGNRETQYF. The CDR3 nucleotides read TGTGCCAGCAGTGAGGGGCGGGGTAATAGGGAGACCCAGTACTTC.

This chain joins TRBV7-2 and TRBJ2-7; 9 bases map to TRBD1. J was trimmed by 4 bases and V by 3 bases; bases with no gene match: 4. CDR3 length equals 14 residues. Germline V gene sequence: CDR1 SGHTA, CDR2 FQGNSA. The CDR3 bases are TGTGCCAGCAGCTTCGGACAGGGGTCGTACGAGCAGTACTTC. Its protein is CASSFGQGSYEQYF.

This clone was detected only once. V and J are TRBV27 and TRBJ2-1; 11 bases match TRBD1. Germline V gene sequence: CDR1 MNHEY, CDR2 SMNVEV (reference sequence). The length of the CDR3 is 15 residues. V lost 5 bases, J lost 4 bases, and 4 bases stayed unmatched. CDR3 amino acids: CASSHRDRGYNEQFF. Written as DNA, the CDR3 is TGTGCCAGCAGTCACCGGGACAGGGGGTACAATGAGCAGTTCTTC.

J is TRBJ2-3 and V is TRBV6-4; 7 nucleotides align to TRBD2. The germline V gene encodes CDR1 MRHNA and CDR2 SNTAGT. This CDR3 region has 14 residues. With 2 bases clipped from V and 2 bases from J, the junction kept 1 base outside the gene matches. The CDR3 loop is CASSDSGDTDTQYF. CDR3 DNA sequence: TGTGCCAGCAGTGACAGCGGGGACACAGATACGCAGTATTTT.

This clone was counted ten times or more. The gene calls are TRBV4-1 and TRBJ1-1; D is uncertain. CDR3 length equals 14 residues. In germline, CDR1 is MGHRA, CDR2 YSYEKL. The V and J ends lost 1 base and 5 bases respectively, with 11 bases between them. The CDR3 region is CASSQGPFVTEAFF. In nucleotides, the CDR3 is TGCGCCAGCAGCCAAGGGCCATTCGTGACTGAAGCTTTCTTT.

The chain has TRBV30 and TRBJ1-4; D is ambiguous. This CDR3 spans 13 amino acids. Germline V gene sequence: CDR1 GTSNPN, CDR2 SVGIG (reference sequence). V was cut by 1 base and J by 7 bases, with 10 bases left in between. The CDR3 here is CAWSAGPPEKLFF. In nucleotides, the CDR3 is TGTGCCTGGAGTGCAGGCCCCCCTGAAAAACTGTTTTTT.

The gene calls are TRBV5-4 and TRBJ2-3, with unresolved D. Trimming took off 0 bases at V and 3 bases at J, with 2 bases between the two ends. The CDR3 is 12 amino acids. Germline V gene sequence: CDR1 SGHNT, CDR2 YYREEE (reference sequence). The CDR3 nucleotides read TGTGCCAGCAGCTTGGTAACAGATACGCAGTATTTT. Its translation: CASSLVTDTQYF. The full variable domain, in which reference TRBV5-4 and TRBJ2-3 provide the parts outside the CDR3, is ETGVTQSPTHLIKTRGQQVTLRCSSQSGHNTVSWYQQALGQGPQFIFQYYREEENGRGNFPPRFSGLQFPNYSSELNVNALELDDSALYLCASSLVTDTQYFGPGTRLTVL.

CDR3 DNA: TGTGCCAGCAGCCCGGGGGAGCGGGGGGGCGAGCAGTACTTC. Translated, it gives CASSPGERGGEQYF. The chain has TRBV7-2 and TRBJ2-7, with 10 bases lining up with TRBD2. The V and J ends lost 5 bases and 6 bases, in that order; junction bases with no gene match: 7. Germline CDR1 SGHTA, CDR2 FQGNSA. The CDR3 has 14 residues.

This clone was detected once. The V gene is TRBV10-2, the J gene TRBJ2-7, with 9 bases fitting TRBD1. Germline V gene sequence: CDR1 WSHSY, CDR2 SAAADI. The trim removed 6 bases at V and 3 bases at J, leaving 6 bases unmatched. This CDR3 has 14 amino acids. This CDR3 is CASSSGQGLYEQYF. The CDR3 region has the DNA TGCGCCAGCAGCTCGGGACAGGGACTCTACGAGCAGTACTTC.

This clone was counted once. The J gene is TRBJ1-2, the V gene TRBV19, with D possibly matching TRBD1 (6 bases). Germline V lookup: CDR1 LNHDA, CDR2 SQIVND (reference sequence). Between the trimmed V and J ends, which lost 1 base and 9 bases, there was a span of 12 bases. The CDR3 consists of 13 residues. In DNA, the CDR3 is TGTGCCAGTAGTATAGGTGGACAGTGGAGCTACACCTTC. It translates to CASSIGGQWSYTF.

The chain links TRBV19 to TRBJ1-6, with 8 nucleotides matching TRBD1. The junction had 13 bases not matched to a gene; V was cut back by 5 bases and J by 4 bases. Looked up from germline, CDR1 is LNHDA and CDR2 is SQIVND (reference sequence). This CDR3 is built from 18 residues. This chain's CDR3 is CASSPPRTGLLYNSPLHF. Written as DNA, the CDR3 is TGTGCCAGTAGTCCGCCCCGGACAGGGCTACTTTATAATTCACCCCTCCACTTT.

The rearrangement joins TRBV10-2 to TRBJ2-1; TRBD2 aligns across 14 bases. V dropped 5 bases and J dropped 1; count of bases not matched to a gene: 10. Germline loops: CDR1 WSHSY, CDR2 SAAADI. This CDR3 has 19 residues. The CDR3 coding sequence is TGCGCCAGCAGTCACACCGGACTAGCGGGGGGCCAATCCTACAATGAGCAGTTCTTC. Translated, it gives CASSHTGLAGGQSYNEQFF.

The chain uses TRBV5-1 and TRBJ2-3, with 13 bases identical to TRBD2. Losses at the gene ends were 4 bases for V and 6 bases for J; bases not matched to a gene: 8. The CDR3 length is 16 residues. CDR1 SGHRS and CDR2 YFSETQ come from the germline V gene. CDR3 DNA: TGCGCCAGCAGCCCCATCACTAGCGGGGGGGCTGATACGCAGTATTTT. Protein: CASSPITSGGADTQYF.

The count of this clone is one. V usage is TRBV25-1 and J usage is TRBJ1-1; D is uncertain. The CDR3 covers 18 residues. Trimming cost V 0 bases and J 0 bases, with 17 bases left between them. CDR1 MGHDK and CDR2 SYGVNS come from the germline V gene. The CDR3: CASSEYPRHDSMNTEAFF. The CDR3, as DNA: TGTGCCAGCAGTGAATATCCCCGACACGATAGTATGAACACTGAAGCTTTCTTT.

This clone was seen only once. This rearrangement joins TRBV13 to TRBJ2-7, with TRBD1 matching over 7 bases. Trimming removed 2 bases from V and 4 bases from J; junction bases left unmatched: 11. The CDR3 spans 16 residues. CDR1 PRHDT and CDR2 FYEKMQ come from the germline V gene (reference sequence). CDR3 bases: TGTGCCAGCAGCTTATCGGACAGGAGAGGGGTATACGAGCAGTACTTC. Amino acid sequence: CASSLSDRRGVYEQYF.

This chain uses TRBV6-1 with TRBJ2-3, with 7 bases fitting TRBD1. The CDR3 covers 16 residues. Germline lookup yields CDR1 MNHNS and CDR2 SASEGT. Trimming cost V 0 bases and J 2 bases; bases outside gene matches: 5. This CDR3 reads CASSEAYRGYTDTQYF. The CDR3 DNA reads as TGTGCCAGCAGTGAAGCGTACAGGGGATACACAGATACGCAGTATTTT.

The chain carries TRBV6-5 and TRBJ1-3, with D possibly being TRBD1 (6 bases). The CDR3 length is 13 residues. Between the trimmed V and J ends, which lost 6 bases and 13 bases, there was a span of 19 bases. Germline loops: CDR1 MNHEY, CDR2 SVGAGI. The CDR3 region is CASRKFIRDIIYF. The CDR3 coding sequence is TGTGCCAGCAGAAAGTTTATCCGGGACATTATATATTTT.

The chain is built from TRBV4-1 and TRBJ1-1; a possible D gene is TRBD1 (5 bases). Between the trimmed V and J ends, which lost 3 bases and 1 base, there was a span of 21 bases. Germline V gene data show CDR1 as MGHRA and CDR2 as YSYEKL. The CDR3 loop spans 18 amino acids. CDR3 protein: CASSHREDTRNRNTEAFF. The CDR3, as DNA: TGCGCCAGCAGCCACCGTGAGGACACCAGAAATAGGAACACTGAAGCTTTCTTT.

J is TRBJ2-5 and V is TRBV12-3 or TRBV12-4; D is possibly TRBD2 (6 bases). The CDR3 extends over 13 amino acids. Trimming cost V 6 bases and J 5 bases, with 13 bases left between them. The CDR3 nucleotides are TGTGCCAGCAGCCGGGACTTCGAGGAGACCCAGTACTTC. It codes for CASSRDFEETQYF.

The genes are TRBV9 and TRBJ2-3, with 8 positions matching TRBD2. Germline lookup yields CDR1 SGDLS and CDR2 YYNGEE. The CDR3 sequence is 16 residues long. Germline trimming cut 1 base from V and 1 base from J; bases unmatched to any gene: 5. The CDR3 bases are TGTGCCAGCAGCGTACTCGCGGGGGGCGGCACAGATACGCAGTATTTT. It translates to CASSVLAGGGTDTQYF. The whole variable domain, remainder taken from reference TRBV9 and TRBJ2-3, is DSGVTQTPKHLITATGQRVTLRCSPRSGDLSVYWYQQSLDQGLQFLIQYYNGEERAKGNILERFSAQQFPDLHSELNLSSLELGDSALYFCASSVLAGGGTDTQYFGPGTRLTVL.

The gene calls are TRBV30 and TRBJ2-6; D gene ambiguous. This CDR3 is 13 amino acids long. Trimming stripped 0 bases from V and 4 bases from J, with 4 bases between. Germline CDR1 reads GTSNPN; CDR2 reads SVGIG (reference sequence). The CDR3 is CAWSVGGANVLTF. The CDR3 region has the DNA TGTGCCTGGAGTGTCGGGGGGGCCAACGTCCTGACTTTC.

The rearrangement joins TRBV10-2 to TRBJ1-2; D not resolved. This CDR3 comprises 14 residues. The V gene lost 4 bases and the J gene lost 8 bases, with 17 bases spanning the gap. CDR1 and CDR2 (germline): WSHSY, SAAADI. The CDR3 bases are TGCGCCAGCAGTGGGCCGGGTCCGACTGGGGGCTACACCTTC. This encodes CASSGPGPTGGYTF.

V gene TRBV6-5 combines with J gene TRBJ1-1, with 7 bases identical to TRBD1. V lost 6 bases and J lost 2; bases outside the gene matches: 6. The CDR3 consists of 14 residues. The V gene's germline CDR1 is MNHEY and CDR2 SVGAGI. Here the CDR3 DNA reads TGTGCCAGCAGCCAAGACAGGGAAAACACTGAAGCTTTCTTT. Its translation: CASSQDRENTEAFF.

This sequence joins TRBV9 and TRBJ2-1; no definite D call. Germline CDR1 and CDR2: SGDLS and YYNGEE. Trimming shortened V by 2 bases and J by 5 bases, and 11 bases separated the two germline ends. The CDR3 extends over 14 amino acids. CDR3 coding DNA: TGTGCCAGCAGCGTCATGGCAGTTAACAATGAGCAGTTCTTC. It codes for CASSVMAVNNEQFF.

The chain has TRBV27 and TRBJ1-5; a possible D gene is TRBD1 (6 bases). Germline CDR1 MNHEY, CDR2 SMNVEV (reference sequence). Trimming stripped 4 bases from V and 2 bases from J, with 9 bases between. The CDR3 runs 14 residues. The CDR3 DNA reads TGTGCCAGCAGTTCTTGGACAGGCAATCAGCCCCAGCATTTT. Amino acid sequence: CASSSWTGNQPQHF.

The J gene is TRBJ2-7, the V gene TRBV7-2; TRBD2 matches at 8 bases. After removal of 1 base from V and 4 bases from J, the junction contained 3 bases not matched to a gene. The germline CDR1 and CDR2 sequences are SGHTA and FQGNSA. The CDR3 runs 14 residues. The CDR3 bases are TGTGCCAGCAGCTTAGTGGGGACTAGTTACGAGCAGTACTTC. Amino acids: CASSLVGTSYEQYF. Variable domain in full (rest from reference TRBV7-2 and TRBJ2-7): GAGVSQSPSNKVTEKGKDVELRCDPISGHTALYWYRQSLGQGLEFLIYFQGNSAPDKSGLPSDRFSAERTGGSVSTLTIQRTQQEDSAVYLCASSLVGTSYEQYFGPGTRLTVT.

The table lists this clone with a count of one. The V gene is TRBV29-1, the J gene TRBJ2-7; the D is unclear. Germline V lookup: CDR1 SQVTM, CDR2 ANQGSEA. V lost 1 base to trimming and J lost 6 bases, with 10 bases between them. The CDR3 has 12 residues. The chain's CDR3 is CSVEVGPREQYF. In DNA form, the CDR3 reads TGCAGCGTTGAAGTCGGTCCGCGCGAGCAGTACTTC.

This sequence joins TRBV24-1 and TRBJ2-2; 8 nucleotides align to TRBD1. The CDR3 is made up of 15 amino acids. Looked up from germline, CDR1 is KGHDR and CDR2 is SFDVKD. V gave up 4 bases and J gave up 7 bases; unmatched junction bases: 7. The CDR3, as DNA: TGTGCCACCAGTGACCCTGGACAGGGCGACGGGGAGCTGTTTTTT. Its translation: CATSDPGQGDGELFF.

J is TRBJ2-3 and V is TRBV19, with a weak D call TRBD2 (5 bases). V shed 3 bases and J shed 2 bases, with 12 bases lying between them. Germline CDR1 and CDR2: LNHDA and SQIVND (reference sequence). This CDR3 region has 15 residues. The CDR3 nucleotides read TGTGCCAGTAGTATCGGGAAAGGGCACACAGATACGCAGTATTTT. Its protein is CASSIGKGHTDTQYF.